The 8 T cell receptor beta chains below come from one sample, sequenced in a study of cytomegalovirus exposure and HLA in healthy donors. It was with 60 Vbeta and 13 Jbeta primers that the PCR ran. The method was immunoSEQ multiplex PCR; TCRdb's version includes in-frame clones alone and lacks a portion of them. This table holds roughly 100,000 clones, 70% to 85% found once. The specimen sequenced was PBMCs. These receptors were collected from a boy younger than 18 in good health and CMV-seronegative.

The CDR3 is CASSTRGLSTEAFF. The CDR3 DNA follows: TGTGCCAGCAGCACCAGGGGGTTAAGCACTGAAGCTTTCTTT. The chain is built from TRBV7-2 and TRBJ1-1, with TRBD1 matching over 7 bases. The germline V gene encodes CDR1 SGHTA and CDR2 FQGNSA. The J segment lost 4 bases and the V segment lost 5 bases, leaving 7 bases of the junction unmatched. The CDR3 is 14 amino acids. Supplemented by reference TRBV7-2 and TRBJ1-1, the full variable domain reads GAGVSQSPSNKVTEKGKDVELRCDPISGHTALYWYRQSLGQGLEFLIYFQGNSAPDKSGLPSDRFSAERTGGSVSTLTIQRTQQEDSAVYLCASSTRGLSTEAFFGQGTRLTVV.

The chain links TRBV10-2 to TRBJ2-5; TRBD2 aligns across 10 bases. V dropped 1 base and J dropped 5; count of bases not matched to a gene: 19. CDR3 length equals 20 residues. Germline V gives CDR1 WSHSY, CDR2 SAAADI. CDR3 region: CASSEFFLGLAARGRETQYF. In DNA form, the CDR3 reads TGCGCCAGCAGTGAGTTCTTCCTCGGACTAGCGGCGAGGGGGCGCGAGACCCAGTACTTC.

The genes are TRBV5-6 and TRBJ2-5, with D uncertain. V was pared by 0 bases and J by 1 base, with 7 bases between. This CDR3 is 14 amino acids long. CDR1 and CDR2 (germline): SGHDT, YYEEEE. The CDR3 loop reads CASSLGRSQETQYF. The CDR3 region has the DNA TGTGCCAGCAGCTTGGGCAGGTCCCAAGAGACCCAGTACTTC.

The chain carries TRBV18 and TRBJ1-1, with TRBD1 as a possible D gene (6 bases). The germline V gene has CDR1 KGHSH and CDR2 LQKENI. The CDR3 has 14 residues. With 3 bases removed from V and 7 bases from J, the gap between germline ends came to 15 bases. The CDR3 DNA reads TGTGCCAGCTCACCCCGAGGGGGGGGAGATGAAGCTTTCTTT. This translates into CASSPRGGGDEAFF.

V and J are TRBV9 and TRBJ2-3; TRBD1 might be the D (6 bases). Germline values: CDR1 SGDLS, CDR2 YYNGEE. Trimming shortened V by 4 bases and J by 2 bases, and 26 bases separated the two germline ends. CDR3 length: 19 residues. The chain's CDR3 is CASSFRSLPRGYDTDTQYF. The CDR3, as DNA: TGTGCCAGCAGCTTCCGTAGTCTCCCGAGGGGGTATGACACAGATACGCAGTATTTT.

The chain employs TRBV9 and TRBJ1-1; D is possibly TRBD1 (6 bases). CDR1 SGDLS and CDR2 YYNGEE come from the germline V gene. The length of the CDR3 is 13 residues. The V gene lost 1 base and the J gene lost 9 bases, with 13 bases spanning the gap. CDR3 loop: CASSVQGQSKAFF. The CDR3 nucleotides are TGTGCCAGCAGCGTACAAGGACAGAGTAAAGCTTTCTTT.

The chain carries TRBV18 and TRBJ2-7; D perhaps matches TRBD1 (6 bases). The V gene lost 5 bases and the J gene lost 5 bases, with 13 bases spanning the gap. The CDR3 is made up of 13 amino acids. CDR1 and CDR2 (germline): KGHSH, LQKENI. CDR3 loop: CASSSAQGHEQYF. The CDR3 region has the DNA TGTGCCAGCTCATCAGCACAGGGACACGAGCAGTACTTC.

J is TRBJ2-1 and V is TRBV7-3; weak D call: TRBD2 (5 bases). Per germline, CDR1 SGHTA and CDR2 FQGTGA. The CDR3 covers 15 residues. Trimming pared 3 bases from V and 5 bases from J, leaving 14 bases between. The CDR3 region is CASSLSGKTHNEQFF. CDR3 DNA: TGTGCCAGCAGCTTGAGCGGTAAGACACACAATGAGCAGTTCTTC. The full variable domain, its missing parts supplied by reference TRBV7-3 and TRBJ2-1, is GAGVSQTPSNKVTEKGKYVELRCDPISGHTALYWYRQSLGQGPEFLIYFQGTGAADDSGLPNDRFFAVRPEGSVSTLKIQRTERGDSAVYLCASSLSGKTHNEQFFGPGTRLTVL.